This TCR beta chain was retrieved from a study of response to subunit inactivated influenza vaccine. Study-level results: That few new T cells are recruited by each seasonal influenza vaccination was the authors' suggestion.

The CDR3 is 15 residues long. In germline, CDR1 is KGHSH, CDR2 LQKENI. With 0 bases clipped from V and 7 bases from J, the junction kept 5 bases outside the gene matches. There are a few counts of this clonotype. What it binds is not known. MiXCR, run by TCRdb on the RT-PCR reads, gives a single entry per CDR3 protein. The sample has roughly 500,000 distinct CDR3 sequences; around a quarter are singletons. Separately, the same data were catalogued under a study of T cells expressing NK-cell markers. That work states: Generation of TCR beta cDNA was performed by 5'RACE template switching incorporating UMIs. Sequencing of TCR beta repertoires drew on sorted CD3+CD56+NKG2C+, CD3+CD56+NKG2C- and CD3+CD56-NKG2C+ T cells. What restricted sorting to alpha-beta TCR T cells in several experiments was an anti-gamma-delta TCR antibody. Roughly six donors carried dominant NKG2C+ clonotypes that made up about 1.0-8% of their CD8+ T cells.

The chain links TRBV18 to TRBJ2-7; 11 nucleotides align to TRBD1. This sequence originates from a man between 50 and 59 years old who received an inactivated influenza vaccine. The sequences come from CD4+ T cells sorted from PBMCs, collected about 12 days after vaccination. The CDR3, as DNA: TGTGCCAGCTCACCACCCGGACAGGGGGCGCGTGAGCAGTACTTC. It codes for CASSPPGQGAREQYF.